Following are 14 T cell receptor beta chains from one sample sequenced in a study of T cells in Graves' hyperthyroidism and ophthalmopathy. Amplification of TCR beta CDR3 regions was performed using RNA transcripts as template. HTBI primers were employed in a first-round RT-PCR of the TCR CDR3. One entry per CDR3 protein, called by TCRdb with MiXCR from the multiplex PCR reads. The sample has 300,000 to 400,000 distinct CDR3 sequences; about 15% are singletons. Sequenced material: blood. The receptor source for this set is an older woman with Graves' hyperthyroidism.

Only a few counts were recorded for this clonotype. The CDR3 coding sequence is TGTGCCAGCAGCTCCCAGGACCGATCCAGCGCTGGGGCCAACGTCCTGACTTTC. It yields the protein CASSSQDRSSAGANVLTF. The chain links TRBV7-8 to TRBJ2-6; D is undetermined. Trimming took off 4 bases at V and 2 bases at J, with 18 bases between the two ends. The germline V gene encodes CDR1 SGHVS and CDR2 FQNEAQ. The CDR3 is 18 residues long.

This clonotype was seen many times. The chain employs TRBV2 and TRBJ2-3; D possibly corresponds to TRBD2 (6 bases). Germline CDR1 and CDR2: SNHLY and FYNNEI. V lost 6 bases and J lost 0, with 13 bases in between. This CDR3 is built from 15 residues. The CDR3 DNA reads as TGTGCCAGCAGGAGCCTAGCGTCTAGCACAGATACGCAGTATTTT. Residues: CASRSLASSTDTQYF.

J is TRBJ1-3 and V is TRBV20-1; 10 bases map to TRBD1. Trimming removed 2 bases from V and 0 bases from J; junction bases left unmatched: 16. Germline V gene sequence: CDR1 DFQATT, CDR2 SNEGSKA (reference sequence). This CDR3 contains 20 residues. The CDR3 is CSARSWGDRGRKRSGNTIYF. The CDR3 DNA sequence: TGCAGTGCTAGATCTTGGGGGGACAGGGGACGAAAACGCTCTGGAAACACCATATATTTT.

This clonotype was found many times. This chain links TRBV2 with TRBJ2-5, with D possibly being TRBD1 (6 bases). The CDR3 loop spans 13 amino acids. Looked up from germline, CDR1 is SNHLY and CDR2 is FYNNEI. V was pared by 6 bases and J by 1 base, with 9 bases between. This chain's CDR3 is CASREDSQETQYF. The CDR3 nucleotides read TGTGCCAGCAGAGAGGACAGCCAAGAGACCCAGTACTTC.

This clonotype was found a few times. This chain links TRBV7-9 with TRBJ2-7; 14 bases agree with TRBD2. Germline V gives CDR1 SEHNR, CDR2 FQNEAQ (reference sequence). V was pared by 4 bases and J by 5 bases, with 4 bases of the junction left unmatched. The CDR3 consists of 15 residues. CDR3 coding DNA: TGTGCCAGCAGCTCGGGACTAGCGGGAGCCCACGAGCAGTACTTC. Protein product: CASSSGLAGAHEQYF.

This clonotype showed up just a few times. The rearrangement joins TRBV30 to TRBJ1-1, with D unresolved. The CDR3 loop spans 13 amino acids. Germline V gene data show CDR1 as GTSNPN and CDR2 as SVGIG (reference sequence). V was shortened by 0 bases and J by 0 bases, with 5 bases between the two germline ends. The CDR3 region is CAWSVHMNTEAFF. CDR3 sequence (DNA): TGTGCCTGGAGTGTACATATGAACACTGAAGCTTTCTTT.

The CDR3 here is CSARDYGAYQETQYF. CDR3 nucleotides: TGCAGTGCTAGGGACTACGGGGCGTACCAAGAGACCCAGTACTTC. The chain carries TRBV20-1 and TRBJ2-5; D perhaps matches TRBD2 (6 bases). The CDR3 is 15 amino acids. Germline-derived CDR1 and CDR2 are DFQATT and SNEGSKA (reference sequence). Trimming pared 3 bases from V and 0 bases from J, leaving 14 bases between.

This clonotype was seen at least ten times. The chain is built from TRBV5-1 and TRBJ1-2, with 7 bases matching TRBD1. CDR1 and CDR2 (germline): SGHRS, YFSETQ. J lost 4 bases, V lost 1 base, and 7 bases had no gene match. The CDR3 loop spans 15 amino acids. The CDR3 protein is CASSLSGQKGYGYTF. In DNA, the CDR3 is TGCGCCAGCAGCTTGTCGGGACAGAAGGGCTATGGCTACACCTTC.

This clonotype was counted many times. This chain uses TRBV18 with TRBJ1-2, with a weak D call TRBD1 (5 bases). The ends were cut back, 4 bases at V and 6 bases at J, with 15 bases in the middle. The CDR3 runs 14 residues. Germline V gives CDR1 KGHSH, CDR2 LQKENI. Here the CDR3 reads CASSQLTGSHGYTF. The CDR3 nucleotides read TGTGCCAGCTCACAACTCACAGGATCCCATGGCTACACCTTC.

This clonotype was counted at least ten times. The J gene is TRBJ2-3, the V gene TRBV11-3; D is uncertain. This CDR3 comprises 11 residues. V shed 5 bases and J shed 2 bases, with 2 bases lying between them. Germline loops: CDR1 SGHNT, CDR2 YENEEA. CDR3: CASSTTDTQYF. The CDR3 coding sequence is TGTGCCAGCAGCACCACAGATACGCAGTATTTT.

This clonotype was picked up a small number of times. CDR3 nucleotides: TGTGCCAGCAACGACGACTCCTACGAGCAGTACTTC. Translation gives CASNDDSYEQYF. The chain joins TRBV5-8 to TRBJ2-7; D is unclear. The CDR3 length is 12 residues. Germline values: CDR1 SGHTS, CDR2 YDEGEE. V dropped 6 bases and J dropped 0 bases, with 7 bases sitting between them.

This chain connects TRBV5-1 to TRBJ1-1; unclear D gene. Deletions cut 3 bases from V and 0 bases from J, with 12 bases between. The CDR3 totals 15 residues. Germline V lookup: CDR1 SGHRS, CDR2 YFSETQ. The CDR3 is CASSYPGRMNTEAFF. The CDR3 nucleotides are TGCGCCAGCAGCTACCCCGGGAGAATGAACACTGAAGCTTTCTTT.

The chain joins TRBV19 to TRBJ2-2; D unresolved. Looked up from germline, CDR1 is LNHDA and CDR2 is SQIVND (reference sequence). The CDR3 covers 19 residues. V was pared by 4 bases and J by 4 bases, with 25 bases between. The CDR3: CASSTRPAAQGRSTGELFF. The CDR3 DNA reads TGTGCCAGTAGTACCCGTCCCGCCGCGCAAGGGCGATCCACCGGGGAGCTGTTTTTT.

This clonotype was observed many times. The CDR3 coding sequence is TGCAGTGCTAGTTGGGACACTGAAGCTTTCTTT. It encodes CSASWDTEAFF. This chain connects TRBV20-1 to TRBJ1-1; D not certain. Trimming removed 3 bases at V and 3 bases at J, with 5 bases between. The CDR3 length is 11 residues. CDR1 and CDR2 from the germline V gene are DFQATT and SNEGSKA (reference sequence).